What follows are 27 T cell receptor beta chains derived from one specimen sequenced in a study of blood T cell repertoires in COVID-19. Using immunoSEQ multiplex PCR, the repertoire was profiled, and TCRdb retains in-frame clones only, with some absent. The table has roughly 190,000 clones, roughly 84% seen once. The sample was PBMCs or T cells enriched from blood (not recorded which). Every receptor here comes from a woman in her twenties or thirties who had recovered from COVID-19.

Written as DNA, the CDR3 is TGTGCCAGCAGTGACGCCCGGGACAGGGTTTACGAGCAGTACGTC. Translated, it gives CASSDARDRVYEQYV. The J gene is TRBJ2-7, the V gene TRBV6-4; 9 bases are shared with TRBD1. Germline CDR1 reads MRHNA; CDR2 reads SNTAGT. V gave up 2 bases and J gave up 4 bases; unmatched junction bases: 6. CDR3 length: 15 residues.

This chain joins TRBV28 and TRBJ2-2, with 12 bases matching TRBD2. The length of the CDR3 is 17 residues. V lost 5 bases to trimming and J lost 6 bases; unmatched junction nucleotides: 10. In germline, CDR1 is MDHEN, CDR2 SYDVKM. CDR3 in amino acids: CASSIQTSGGSPGELFF. The CDR3 bases are TGTGCCAGCAGTATTCAGACTAGCGGGGGCTCCCCCGGGGAGCTGTTTTTT.

The genes are TRBV11-3 and TRBJ2-2, with TRBD2 matching 7 bases. In germline, CDR1 is SGHNT, CDR2 YENEEA. CDR3 length: 16 residues. The V and J ends lost 5 bases and 0 bases, in that order; junction bases with no gene match: 6. This chain's CDR3 is CASSMTAGTNTGELFF. CDR3 DNA sequence: TGTGCCAGCAGCATGACAGCGGGAACGAACACCGGGGAGCTGTTTTTT. Supplemented by reference TRBV11-3 and TRBJ2-2, the full variable domain reads EAGVVQSPRYKIIEKKQPVAFWCNPISGHNTLYWYLQNLGQGPELLIRYENEEAVDDSQLPKDRFSAERLKGVDSTLKIQPAELGDSAVYLCASSMTAGTNTGELFFGEGSRLTVL.

The rearrangement uses TRBV11-2 and TRBJ1-1; weak D call: TRBD1 (5 bases). Trimming pared 2 bases from V and 1 base from J, leaving 8 bases between. From germline, CDR1 is SGHAT and CDR2 FQNNGV. CDR3 length: 14 residues. CDR3 DNA: TGTGCCAGCAGCTTAAGACAGAGGAACACTGAAGCTTTCTTT. Residues: CASSLRQRNTEAFF.

The rearrangement joins TRBV19 to TRBJ2-7, with TRBD1 matching over 8 bases. V lost 10 bases and J lost 7; bases outside the gene matches: 12. In germline, CDR1 is LNHDA, CDR2 SQIVND (reference sequence). The CDR3 has 13 amino acids. As DNA, the CDR3 is TGTGCCACCTGGACAGGGACGGATCAAGAGCAGTACTTC. Protein: CATWTGTDQEQYF.

The chain is built from TRBV5-1 and TRBJ2-1, with 10 bases fitting TRBD2. The trim removed 0 bases at V and 2 bases at J, leaving 5 bases unmatched. CDR3 length: 17 amino acids. Germline loops: CDR1 SGHRS, CDR2 YFSETQ. The CDR3 loop reads CASSLVPSGRTYNEQFF. DNA of the CDR3: TGCGCCAGCAGCTTGGTGCCTAGCGGGAGAACCTACAATGAGCAGTTCTTC. The full variable domain, rest sourced from reference TRBV5-1 and TRBJ2-1, is KAGVTQTPRYLIKTRGQQVTLSCSPISGHRSVSWYQQTPGQGLQFLFEYFSETQRNKGNFPGRFSGRQFSNSRSEMNVSTLELGDSALYLCASSLVPSGRTYNEQFFGPGTRLTVL.

This clone has at least ten counts. The chain joins TRBV7-2 to TRBJ2-5, with a weak D call TRBD2 (6 bases). Germline CDR1 reads SGHTA; CDR2 reads FQGNSA. The CDR3 runs 13 residues. The germline V and J ends were trimmed by 3 bases and 5 bases, with 10 bases remaining between them. The CDR3 bases are TGTGCCAGCAGCTTGGACGCGGGGGAGACCCAGTACTTC. Residues: CASSLDAGETQYF.

The chain recombines TRBV28 with TRBJ1-1; a possible D gene is TRBD1 (6 bases). The CDR3 has 13 residues. V was trimmed by 5 bases and J by 5 bases, leaving 12 bases between them. The germline gives CDR1 MDHEN, CDR2 SYDVKM. This chain's CDR3 is CASSPPGVTEAFF. The CDR3 DNA reads TGTGCCAGCAGTCCCCCAGGGGTTACTGAAGCTTTCTTT.

Note on this clone: Other DNA variants within this sample encode the same CDR3. The chain recombines TRBV28 with TRBJ1-2, with D unresolved. Germline values: CDR1 MDHEN, CDR2 SYDVKM. V was trimmed by 2 bases and J by 4 bases, leaving 5 bases between them. The CDR3 is made up of 12 amino acids. The CDR3 nucleotides read TGTGCCAGCAGTTTACGGGGCTATGGCTACACCTTC. Amino acids: CASSLRGYGYTF.

With respect to this clone: This CDR3 is also generated by other DNA sequences in the sample. The chain employs TRBV7-9 and TRBJ2-3; 8 bases align to TRBD2. V shed 2 bases, J shed 0 bases, and the junction held 1 base outside the gene matches. There are 15 residues in the CDR3. CDR1 and CDR2 from the germline V gene are SEHNR and FQNEAQ (reference sequence). CDR3: CASSLLAGSTDTQYF. The CDR3 bases are TGTGCCAGCAGCTTACTAGCGGGTAGCACAGATACGCAGTATTTT.

The chain has TRBV7-2 and TRBJ2-7, with TRBD1 matching 8 bases. With V trimmed by 3 bases and J by 0 bases, 1 base remained unmatched. Germline V gene lookup returns CDR1 SGHTA and CDR2 FQGNSA. This CDR3 is built from 14 residues. Written as DNA, the CDR3 is TGTGCCAGCAGCTTCAGGGGGCCCTCCTACGAGCAGTACGTC. Translation gives CASSFRGPSYEQYV.

The chain couples TRBV15 to TRBJ1-5; D is perhaps TRBD1 (6 bases). V lost 2 bases, J lost 1 base, and 12 bases lay in between. CDR1 is LNHNV and CDR2 is YYDKDF in the germline V gene (reference sequence). The length of the CDR3 is 16 residues. This CDR3 reads CATSRMQGLSNQPQHF. The CDR3 DNA reads as TGTGCCACCAGCAGAATGCAGGGGTTGAGCAATCAGCCCCAGCATTTT. Variable domain in full (rest from reference TRBV15 and TRBJ1-5): DAMVIQNPRYQVTQFGKPVTLSCSQTLNHNVMYWYQQKSSQAPKLLFHYYDKDFNNEADTPDNFQSRRPNTSFCFLDIRSPGLGDTAMYLCATSRMQGLSNQPQHFGDGTRLSIL.

This clone appeared once. The chain joins TRBV3-1 (or the pseudogene TRBV3-2) to TRBJ2-1; TRBD2 might be the D (7 bases). The CDR3 totals 17 residues. Trimming left V 3 bases short and J 2 bases short, with 17 bases between. Germline CDR1 and CDR2: LGHDT and YNNKEL (reference sequence). This CDR3 reads CASSHLGGPPPYNEQFF. CDR3 DNA: TGTGCCAGCAGCCACCTCGGGGGGCCCCCCCCCTACAATGAGCAGTTCTTC.

The chain uses TRBV11-2 and TRBJ1-4; the D gene is possibly TRBD1 (5 bases). Trimming took 5 bases from V and 5 from J, leaving 9 bases between them. The germline V gene encodes CDR1 SGHAT and CDR2 FQNNGV. CDR3 size: 13 residues. The DNA of the CDR3 is TGTGCCAGCAGCACCCAGGGAAATGAAAAACTGTTTTTT. Amino acid sequence: CASSTQGNEKLFF. The entire variable domain, with the rest obtained from reference TRBV11-2 and TRBJ1-4, is as follows: EAGVAQSPRYKIIEKRQSVAFWCNPISGHATLYWYQQILGQGPKLLIQFQNNGVVDDSQLPKDRFSAERLKGVDSTLKIQPAKLEDSAVYLCASSTQGNEKLFFGSGTQLSVL.

The genes are TRBV24-1 and TRBJ2-1; possible D gene TRBD2, 6 bases. The CDR3 loop spans 15 amino acids. The germline V gene encodes CDR1 KGHDR and CDR2 SFDVKD. The germline V and J ends were trimmed by 9 bases and 2 bases, with 16 bases remaining between them. The CDR3 DNA follows: TGTGCCACCGGGGGGACCCTTCCCCCCTACAATGAGCAGTTCTTC. Translating gives CATGGTLPPYNEQFF.

This rearrangement joins TRBV30 to TRBJ1-2, with D maybe TRBD1 (6 bases). From germline, CDR1 is GTSNPN and CDR2 SVGIG (reference sequence). This CDR3 is built from 13 residues. V lost 0 bases to trimming and J lost 8 bases, with 13 bases between them. The CDR3 region has the DNA TGTGCCTGGAGTGTTCCGGACAGAGACGGCTACACCTTC. It encodes CAWSVPDRDGYTF.

The chain recombines TRBV2 with TRBJ1-5, with D possibly matching TRBD1 (5 bases). Per the germline V gene, CDR1 is SNHLY and CDR2 is FYNNEI. The CDR3 covers 16 residues. The V gene lost 7 bases and the J gene lost 2 bases, with 18 bases spanning the gap. The CDR3 sequence is CASNKAQGRGNQPQHF. CDR3 coding DNA: TGTGCCAGCAACAAGGCTCAGGGTAGGGGCAATCAGCCCCAGCATTTT.

The J gene is TRBJ1-3, the V gene TRBV7-6, with D possibly TRBD1 on 5 matching bases. From germline, CDR1 is SGHVS and CDR2 FNYEAQ. The CDR3 spans 14 residues. Deletions cut 6 bases from V and 0 bases from J, with 9 bases between. CDR3 loop: CASSATDSGNTIYF. CDR3 DNA: TGTGCCAGCAGTGCGACAGACTCTGGAAACACCATATATTTT.

The chain combines TRBV24-1 with TRBJ1-2; 9 bases align to TRBD1. The ends lost 7 bases at V and 4 bases at J; junction bases unmatched: 9. The CDR3 loop spans 15 amino acids. The germline V gene has CDR1 KGHDR and CDR2 SFDVKD. CDR3 DNA: TGTGCCACCAGGGGCTCGGGACAGGGATTCTATGGCTACACCTTC. Residues: CATRGSGQGFYGYTF.

The chain is built from TRBV14 and TRBJ1-6, with TRBD1 identical over 8 bases. Germline-derived CDR1 and CDR2 are SGHDN and FVKESK. CDR3 length: 15 residues. J lost 8 bases, V lost 4 bases, and 7 bases had no gene match. CDR3 DNA: TGTGCCAGCAGCCTTCGGACAGGGAGAGATTCACCCCTCCACTTT. Encoded protein: CASSLRTGRDSPLHF.

This clone was recorded only once. The chain uses TRBV27 and TRBJ2-3, with D tentatively TRBD1 (5 bases). The CDR3 is 14 amino acids. Germline V gene data show CDR1 as MNHEY and CDR2 as SMNVEV (reference sequence). Trimming took off 6 bases at V and 4 bases at J, with 14 bases between the two ends. Here the CDR3 reads CASSQPGWADTQYF. The CDR3 nucleotides are TGTGCCAGCAGCCAACCAGGGTGGGCAGATACGCAGTATTTT.

V gene TRBV5-1 combines with J gene TRBJ1-5; 9 nucleotides line up with TRBD1. Per germline, CDR1 SGHRS and CDR2 YFSETQ. The CDR3 runs 15 residues. The V and J ends lost 0 bases and 7 bases, in that order; junction bases with no gene match: 5. CDR3 in amino acids: CASSLGTGERQPQHF. The CDR3 region has the DNA TGCGCCAGCAGCTTGGGGACAGGGGAGAGGCAGCCCCAGCATTTT.

This chain joins TRBV7-2 and TRBJ1-6; a possible D gene is TRBD1 (5 bases). The germline CDR1 and CDR2 sequences are SGHTA and FQGNSA. The CDR3 length is 13 residues. Trimming took off 8 bases at V and 7 bases at J, with 12 bases between the two ends. The DNA for the CDR3 is TGTGCCAGCCTCGGGGGTCAGAATTCACCCCTCCACTTT. It codes for CASLGGQNSPLHF.

The genes are TRBV5-1 and TRBJ2-1, with TRBD1 as a possible D gene (6 bases). The CDR3 covers 12 residues. V was clipped by 4 bases and J by 6 bases, with 8 bases between them. Germline CDR1 reads SGHRS; CDR2 reads YFSETQ. CDR3 DNA: TGCGCCAGCAGCCAACAGGGCAATGAGCAGTTCTTC. This gives the protein CASSQQGNEQFF.

Points on this clone: A read error may account for a junction end that differs from germline. The rearrangement joins TRBV10-2 to TRBJ1-1; 7 bases line up with TRBD1. Germline assignment: CDR1 WSHSY and CDR2 SAAADI. The CDR3 sequence is 14 residues long. CDR3 loop: CASSAGTVKTEAFF. The CDR3 nucleotides read TGCGCCAGCAGCGCCGGGACAGTGAAGACTGAAGCTTTCTTT.

The J gene is TRBJ2-1, the V gene TRBV6-5; TRBD2 might be the D (5 bases). Germline loops: CDR1 MNHEY, CDR2 SVGAGI. This CDR3 region has 14 residues. With 7 bases removed from V and 7 bases from J, the gap between germline ends came to 17 bases. As DNA, the CDR3 is TGTGCCAGCAAGTTGACTGCCCCGGGGAATGAGCAGTTCTTC. This translates into CASKLTAPGNEQFF.

This chain links TRBV5-8 with TRBJ2-1, with 11 nucleotides matching TRBD2. This CDR3 has 14 amino acids. After removal of 0 bases from V and 9 bases from J, the junction contained 2 bases not matched to a gene. Looked up from germline, CDR1 is SGHTS and CDR2 is YDEGEE. As DNA, the CDR3 is TGTGCCAGCAGCTTGGGACTAGCGGGATTTGAGCAGTTCTTC. Encoded protein: CASSLGLAGFEQFF.